The T cell receptor beta chain under discussion was sequenced for a study of shared clonotypes between healthy human individuals. Naive CD8 cells comprised CD45RO-negative, CCR7-positively selected cells, excluding terminally differentiated effector memory CD45RA+ cells. The CDR3 is 15 amino acids. V shed 5 bases, J shed 3 bases, and the junction held 8 bases outside the gene matches. Per the germline V gene, CDR1 is SGHDT and CDR2 is YYEEEE. Only in-frame clones appear in the TCRdb table, and some are missing; sequencing was by immunoSEQ multiplex PCR. The repertoire holds over 2 million clones, with roughly 95% as singletons.

What was sequenced was naive CD8+ T cells sorted from blood. V usage is TRBV5-6 and J usage is TRBJ2-7, with 10 bases lining up with TRBD1. This TCR was recovered from a man aged 18 to 35 in good health. In DNA form, the CDR3 reads TGTGCCAGCAGTTCCGGGACAGGGGTCTTCTACGAGCAGTACTTC. It is translated as CASSSGTGVFYEQYF.